This is a list of T cell receptor beta chains from one sample in a study of brain T cells in children with intractable seizures. The repertoire was sequenced with immunoSEQ multiplex PCR; TCRdb's copy has only in-frame clones and lacks some. The sample consists of 35,000 to 50,000 clones, 75% to 95% of them appearing once. Here the sequenced sample was peripheral blood, taken at surgery. The origin of the receptors is a girl aged 2-9 years with tuberous sclerosis and intractable seizures. CDR3s include the opening cysteine and the closing phenylalanine or tryptophan. A D gene is named only where the DNA matches it firmly. Rows may omit the clone size; those that give it use once, few, many or a size class.

v_gene	d_gene	j_gene	abundance	len	CDR3nt	CDR3aa
TRBV5-4	.	TRBJ1-2	.	15	TGTGCCAGCAGCTTGAATTATTTAGCTAACTATGGCTACACCTTC	CASSLNYLANYGYTF
TRBV5-8	.	TRBJ1-4	.	13	TGTGCCAGCAGGTGGCCCGGGGATGAAAAACTGTTTTTT	CASRWPGDEKLFF
TRBV10-3	.	TRBJ2-5	.	11	TGTGCCATCAGTGAGGCAGGGACCCAGTACTTC	CAISEAGTQYF
TRBV7-9	.	TRBJ1-4	once	18	TGTGCCAGCAGCTTAGCAGCAGCGGGGTTTGGGAATGTCGAAAAACTGTTTTTT	CASSLAAAGFGNVEKLFF
TRBV4-2	.	TRBJ1-3	.	17	TGTGCCAGCAGCCAACCGACCGACGGTCGACCTGGAAACACCATATATTTT	CASSQPTDGRPGNTIYF
TRBV15	.	TRBJ2-2	.	13	TGTGCCTCCGCCTCGAGAAAAAACGGGGAGCTGTTTTTT	CASASRKNGELFF
TRBV18	TRBD1	TRBJ1-3	.	15	TGTGCCAGCTCACCGCTCCGGGACAGCGGAAACACCATATATTTT	CASSPLRDSGNTIYF
TRBV3-1/TRBV3-2	.	TRBJ2-2	few	17	TGTGCCAGCAGCCTCAAAAGGGGACCGCGATGGACCGGGGAGCTGTTTTTT	CASSLKRGPRWTGELFF
TRBV18	TRBD1	TRBJ2-7	.	15	TGTGCCAGCTCGGGTGACAGGGGGCTTTCCTACGAGCAGTACTTC	CASSGDRGLSYEQYF
TRBV9	TRBD1	TRBJ2-2	.	16	TGTGCCAGCAGCCCCCACCGGGACAGCAACACCGGGGAGCTGTTTTTT	CASSPHRDSNTGELFF
TRBV5-1	.	TRBJ2-5	once	17	TGCGCCAGCAGCCCCCTTTGGGGGGTAATGAATCAAGAGACCCAGTACTTC	CASSPLWGVMNQETQYF
TRBV24-1	.	TRBJ2-3	.	15	TGTGCCACCAGTGATGAAGAGGGGACTCGGGATACGCAGTATTTT	CATSDEEGTRDTQYF
TRBV7-2	TRBD2	TRBJ2-3	.	15	TGTGCCAGCAGCTTAATTCTAGCGGGGGGAGGTACGCAGTATTTT	CASSLILAGGGTQYF
TRBV9	.	TRBJ2-6	.	16	TGTGCCAGCAGCGTAGTGGCACTCTCTGGGGCCAACGTCCTGACTTTC	CASSVVALSGANVLTF
TRBV19	TRBD1	TRBJ1-2	.	14	TGTGCCAGTAGTATACACAGGGGGCAGGATGGCTACACCTTC	CASSIHRGQDGYTF
TRBV7-9	.	TRBJ2-1	.	17	TGTGCCAGCAGCCAAACCCCGGAGCAGGGCCCCTACAATGAGCAGTTCTTC	CASSQTPEQGPYNEQFF
TRBV19	.	TRBJ1-5	.	15	TGTGCAAGTCGCAGCGGAGGTCCCCCCGATCAGCCCCAGCATTTT	CASRSGGPPDQPQHF
TRBV7-3	.	TRBJ2-2	.	13	TGTGCCAGCAGCATCTACAATACCGGGGAGCTGTTTTTT	CASSIYNTGELFF
TRBV30	.	TRBJ1-2	.	16	TGTGCCTGTATCTCCAGGATGGGAGGAACTAACTATGGCTACACCTTC	CACISRMGGTNYGYTF
TRBV27	.	TRBJ1-6	.	13	TGTGCCAGTAATTCTGGAGGCGGATCACCCCTCCACTTT	CASNSGGGSPLHF
TRBV9	TRBD1	TRBJ2-7	.	16	TGTGCCAGCAGCCCGACAGGGGGCAGGAGCTCCTACGAGCAGTACTTC	CASSPTGGRSSYEQYF
TRBV10-1	TRBD1	TRBJ2-2	.	14	TGCGCCAGCAGCACAGGGGTGAACACCGGGGAGCTGTTTTTT	CASSTGVNTGELFF
TRBV5-8	TRBD2	TRBJ2-3	.	17	TGTGCCAGCAGCCATCCGGGACTAGCGGGGGGCACAGATACGCAGTATTTT	CASSHPGLAGGTDTQYF
TRBV19	.	TRBJ2-7	.	12	TGTGCCAGTAGAGGCAAAGACTACGAGCAGTACTTC	CASRGKDYEQYF
TRBV30	.	TRBJ2-7	.	15	TGTGCCTGGAGTGTACGCGGGGGCCCCTCCTACGAGCAGTACTTC	CAWSVRGGPSYEQYF
TRBV19	.	TRBJ2-4	once	13	TGTGCCAGTAGTATTAACAACGGAAACATTCAGTACTTC	CASSINNGNIQYF
TRBV5-4	.	TRBJ2-5	.	12	TGTGCCAGCAGCGGGGACAAAGAGACCCAGTACTTC	CASSGDKETQYF
TRBV27	TRBD1	TRBJ1-1	.	18	TGTGCCAGCAGTTTATTAGGCGCAGGGGGCATTAGGAACACTGAAGCTTTCTTT	CASSLLGAGGIRNTEAFF
TRBV7-6	.	TRBJ2-2	.	15	TGTGCCAGCCGAGACAGGACAAGGGGCACCGGGGAGCTGTTTTTT	CASRDRTRGTGELFF
TRBV29-1	.	TRBJ2-7	.	12	TGCAGCGTCCTCTCTGTGGACTACGAGCAGTACTTC	CSVLSVDYEQYF
TRBV30	TRBD2	TRBJ2-3	.	16	TGTGCCTGGAGTGGCGAGACTAGCGGACCCACAGATACGCAGTATTTT	CAWSGETSGPTDTQYF
TRBV7-2	.	TRBJ1-4	few	15	TGTGCCAGCAGCCTTGGGGGGAAGGGTAATGAAAAACTGTTTTTT	CASSLGGKGNEKLFF